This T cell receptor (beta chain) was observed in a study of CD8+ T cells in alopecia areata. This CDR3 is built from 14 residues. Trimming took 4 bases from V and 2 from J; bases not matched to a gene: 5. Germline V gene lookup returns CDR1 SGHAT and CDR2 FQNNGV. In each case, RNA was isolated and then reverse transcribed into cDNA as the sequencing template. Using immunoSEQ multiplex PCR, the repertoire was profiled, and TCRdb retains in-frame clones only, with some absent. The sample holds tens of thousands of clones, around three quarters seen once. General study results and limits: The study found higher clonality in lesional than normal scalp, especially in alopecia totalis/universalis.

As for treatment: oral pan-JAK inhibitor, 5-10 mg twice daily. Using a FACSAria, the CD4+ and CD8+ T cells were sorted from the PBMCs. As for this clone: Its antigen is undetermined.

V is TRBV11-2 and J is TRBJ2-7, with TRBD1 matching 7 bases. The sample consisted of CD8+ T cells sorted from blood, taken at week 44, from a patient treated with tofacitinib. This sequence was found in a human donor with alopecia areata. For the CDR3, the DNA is TGTGCCAGCAGCTCGACAGGGAGACCCTACGAGCAGTACTTC. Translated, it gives CASSSTGRPYEQYF.